Given below is one T cell receptor beta chain in context. Its antigen is not identified. This specimen comes from a study of T cells in localized non-small cell lung cancer. Whole-study findings and limits: Median roughly 57 top-100 tumor clones were shared with paired adjacent lung. Longer overall survival was linked to higher blood T cell density. Adjacent uninvolved lung tissue had the highest T cell clonality, exceeding tumor.

Germline loops: CDR1 MNHNS, CDR2 SASEGT. Trimming cost V 0 bases and J 9 bases, with 15 bases left between them. CDR3 length: 15 residues. Generated by immunoSEQ multiplex PCR, the TCRdb table keeps only in-frame clones and is missing some. Seen here are 100,000 to 150,000 clones, more than 70% observed once, and the top ten hold around 1.7%. The gene calls are TRBV6-1 and TRBJ2-1; D ambiguous. This receptor was taken from a female donor aged 60 or older with stage I lung adenocarcinoma. Sequenced material: peripheral blood, taken before any cancer treatment. The CDR3 DNA reads TGTGCCAGCAGTGAAGCGGGTCATGCGTTCGGTGAGCAGTTCTTC. This translates into CASSEAGHAFGEQFF.